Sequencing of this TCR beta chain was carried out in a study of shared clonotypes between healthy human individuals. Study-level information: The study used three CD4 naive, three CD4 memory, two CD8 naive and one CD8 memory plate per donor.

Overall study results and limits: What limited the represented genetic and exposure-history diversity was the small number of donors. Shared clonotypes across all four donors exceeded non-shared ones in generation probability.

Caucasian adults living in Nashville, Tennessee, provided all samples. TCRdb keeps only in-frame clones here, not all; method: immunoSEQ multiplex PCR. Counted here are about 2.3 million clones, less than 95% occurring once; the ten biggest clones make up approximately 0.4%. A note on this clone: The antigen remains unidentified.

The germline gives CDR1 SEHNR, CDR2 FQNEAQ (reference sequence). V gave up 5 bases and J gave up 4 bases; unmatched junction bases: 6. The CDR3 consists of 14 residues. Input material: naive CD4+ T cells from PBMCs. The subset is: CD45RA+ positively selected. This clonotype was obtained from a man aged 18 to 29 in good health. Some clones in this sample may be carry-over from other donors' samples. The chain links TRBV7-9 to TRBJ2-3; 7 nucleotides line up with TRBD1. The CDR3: CASSPTGDADTQYF. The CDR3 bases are TGTGCCAGCAGCCCTACAGGGGACGCAGATACGCAGTATTTT.